What follows are 29 T cell receptor beta chains derived from one specimen sequenced in a study of radiation and T cells in renal cell carcinoma (dated by TCRdb to about 2020). Library prep was done by the immunoSEQ multiplex PCR assay. Drawn from immuneACCESS, this table holds only the in-frame rearrangements with V and J called that TCRdb kept. Clones are partly lost; checked studies trace under half to an unresolved V gene and leave the rest unexplained. Across this sample there are roughly 78,000 clones, with about four fifths seen only once. Almost 6% of the sample lies in the top ten. The time point label, as the study defines it: blood 2 weeks post-SBRT. The sample's treatment or condition, from its label and the paper: 15 Gy SBRT to primary tumor, nephrectomy 4 weeks later. The material was blood, obtained from a patient whose treatment included radiotherapy and nephrectomy. These receptors all stem from a man in his 60s with renal cell carcinoma.

This clone is labeled as medium-sized. CDR3 sequence (DNA): TGTGCCAGCAGCTTCCCGGGACTCTCCTCGCAGCCCCAGCATTTT. This encodes CASSFPGLSSQPQHF. The chain uses TRBV7-2 and TRBJ1-5, with D perhaps TRBD1 (5 bases). Trimming stripped 3 bases from V and 7 bases from J, with 16 bases between. The CDR3 runs to 15 residues. Germline V gene sequence: CDR1 SGHTA, CDR2 FQGNSA.

This rearrangement joins TRBV4-3 to TRBJ2-7, with 12 bases identical to TRBD2. J gave up 7 bases and V 2 bases, and 6 bases lay outside the gene matches. The CDR3 sequence is 15 residues long. CDR1 and CDR2 (germline): LGHNA, YSLEER. The CDR3 is CASSQLAGGPGEQYF. DNA for the CDR3: TGCGCCAGCAGCCAACTAGCGGGAGGGCCGGGGGAGCAGTACTTC.

The gene calls are TRBV19 and TRBJ2-7; D tentatively fits TRBD1 or TRBD2 (8 bases each). The V end lost 2 bases, the J end lost 5 bases, and 19 bases lay between the germline ends. Per germline, CDR1 LNHDA and CDR2 SQIVND (reference sequence). The CDR3 sequence is 16 residues long. CDR3 sequence: CASSISGGRGQDEQYF. Written as DNA, the CDR3 is TGTGCCAGTAGTATAAGCGGGGGCAGGGGGCAGGACGAGCAGTACTTC.

This clone has only one observation. The chain has TRBV28 and TRBJ2-7; no clear D. The CDR3 is 12 residues long. V shed 2 bases and J shed 5 bases, with 7 bases lying between them. Germline V gene lookup returns CDR1 MDHEN and CDR2 SYDVKM. The CDR3 bases are TGTGCCAGCAGTTTAGGCCGAAACGAGCAGTACTTC. Protein sequence: CASSLGRNEQYF.

CDR3 sequence: CASSHRGTDTQYF. The CDR3 DNA follows: TGCGCCAGCAGCCACCGCGGCACAGATACGCAGTATTTT. The rearrangement joins TRBV4-3 to TRBJ2-3; D gene unclear. The germline V gene encodes CDR1 LGHNA and CDR2 YSLEER. This CDR3 contains 13 residues. The V end was cut by 3 bases, the J end by 1 base, with 5 bases between.

This sequence joins TRBV7-8 and TRBJ2-7; 8 nucleotides align to TRBD2. Trimming cost V 5 bases and J 0 bases; bases outside gene matches: 12. CDR1 is SGHVS and CDR2 is FQNEAQ in the germline V gene. The CDR3 is 17 amino acids. The chain's CDR3 is CASSAGRRGRFSYEQYF. As DNA, the CDR3 is TGTGCCAGCAGCGCCGGACGTCGCGGGAGGTTCTCCTACGAGCAGTACTTC.

The rearrangement uses TRBV7-9 and TRBJ2-5; 11 bases are shared with TRBD2. Germline loops: CDR1 SEHNR, CDR2 FQNEAQ (reference sequence). This CDR3 spans 15 amino acids. V lost 5 bases to trimming and J lost 1 base; unmatched junction nucleotides: 3. The CDR3 DNA reads TGTGCCAGCAGCAAGACTAGCGGGACCCAAGAGACCCAGTACTTC. It specifies CASSKTSGTQETQYF.

The V gene is TRBV6-1, the J gene TRBJ1-1; D is perhaps TRBD1 (6 bases). CDR3 length equals 14 residues. In germline, CDR1 is MNHNS, CDR2 SASEGT. Trimming removed 8 bases from V and 2 bases from J, with 15 bases in between. The DNA of the CDR3 is TGTGCCAGCGGAAGAGGGACATATAACACTGAAGCTTTCTTT. Translation: CASGRGTYNTEAFF.

The chain is built from TRBV5-1 and TRBJ2-3; D uncertain. V lost 7 bases and J 1 base, leaving 13 bases between the germline ends. Germline V lookup: CDR1 SGHRS, CDR2 YFSETQ. The CDR3 totals 14 residues. CDR3 amino acids: CASAPVAGTDTQYF. In nucleotides, the CDR3 is TGCGCCAGCGCCCCGGTGGCCGGCACAGATACGCAGTATTTT.

This chain joins TRBV10-3 and TRBJ2-5; tentative D call: TRBD1 (5 bases). The CDR3 extends over 12 amino acids. Between the trimmed V and J ends, which lost 3 bases and 4 bases, there was a span of 6 bases. Per germline, CDR1 ENHRY and CDR2 SYGVKD. The CDR3: CAISEGAETQYF. The CDR3 region has the DNA TGTGCCATCAGTGAAGGGGCAGAGACCCAGTACTTC.

The rearrangement joins TRBV5-5 to TRBJ2-5; TRBD2 matches at 13 bases. Per germline, CDR1 SGHKS and CDR2 YYEKEE (reference sequence). Germline trimming cut 4 bases from V and 3 bases from J; bases unmatched to any gene: 6. The CDR3 covers 16 residues. This chain's CDR3 is CASSHPLAGGEETQYF. CDR3 DNA sequence: TGTGCCAGCAGCCACCCACTAGCGGGAGGGGAAGAGACCCAGTACTTC.

The chain employs TRBV10-3 and TRBJ2-3, with D possibly TRBD1 on 5 matching bases. Germline-derived CDR1 and CDR2 are ENHRY and SYGVKD. The V gene lost 4 bases and the J gene lost 2 bases, with 13 bases spanning the gap. This CDR3 contains 15 residues. For the CDR3, the DNA is TGTGCCATCAGTGCTAGGGGTACCGACACAGATACGCAGTATTTT. Its translation: CAISARGTDTDTQYF.

The rearrangement uses TRBV30 and TRBJ1-1, with no clear D. Per the germline V gene, CDR1 is GTSNPN and CDR2 is SVGIG (reference sequence). The CDR3 is 11 amino acids. The V end was cut by 0 bases, the J end by 3 bases, with 2 bases between. CDR3 nucleotides: TGTGCCTGGAGTGTCTACACTGAAGCTTTCTTT. This gives the protein CAWSVYTEAFF.

V is TRBV5-1 and J is TRBJ2-7; the match to TRBD2 covers 8 bases. With V trimmed by 1 base and J by 2 bases, 5 bases remained unmatched. This CDR3 is built from 15 residues. CDR1 is SGHRS and CDR2 is YFSETQ in the germline V gene. Here the CDR3 reads CASSLTTSGPYEQYF. DNA of the CDR3: TGCGCCAGCAGCTTGACTACTAGCGGTCCCTACGAGCAGTACTTC.

The V call is TRBV19, the J call TRBJ1-1, with a possible D match to TRBD1 (6 bases). V was trimmed by 5 bases and J by 3 bases, leaving 10 bases between them. The CDR3 totals 13 residues. CDR1 and CDR2 (germline): LNHDA, SQIVND (reference sequence). The CDR3 reads CASSVTGYTEAFF. In DNA, the CDR3 is TGTGCCAGTAGTGTTACAGGGTACACTGAAGCTTTCTTT.

CDR3 in amino acids: CSVVSSRDHYEQYF. In DNA, the CDR3 is TGCAGCGTTGTTTCGTCCCGGGACCACTACGAGCAGTACTTC. The chain links TRBV29-1 to TRBJ2-7; D is possibly TRBD1 or TRBD2 (5 bases each). This CDR3 spans 14 amino acids. Germline V lookup: CDR1 SQVTM, CDR2 ANQGSEA. Trimming removed 4 bases from V and 3 bases from J, with 16 bases in between.

This clone was counted only a few times. The gene calls are TRBV19 and TRBJ2-1; D unresolved. V was shortened by 6 bases and J by 0 bases, with 12 bases between the two germline ends. The CDR3 is 15 amino acids. CDR1 and CDR2 (germline): LNHDA, SQIVND (reference sequence). CDR3 in DNA: TGTGCCAGTAGCCGACTCCTACCCTCCTACAATGAGCAGTTCTTC. As protein: CASSRLLPSYNEQFF.

This chain joins TRBV27 and TRBJ2-7; 9 nucleotides align to TRBD2. V shed 5 bases, J shed 0 bases, and the junction held 20 bases outside the gene matches. Germline loops: CDR1 MNHEY, CDR2 SMNVEV (reference sequence). The CDR3 is 20 residues long. CDR3 sequence (DNA): TGTGCCAGCAGTCGGGAAGTGAGGCTAGCGGGAATGATCGGCTCCTACGAGCAGTACTTC. Translation gives CASSREVRLAGMIGSYEQYF.

The V and J genes are TRBV28 and TRBJ2-1, with 9 bases identical to TRBD2. The CDR3 covers 16 residues. Per the germline V gene, CDR1 is MDHEN and CDR2 is SYDVKM. The junction had 14 bases not matched to a gene; V was cut back by 6 bases and J by 8 bases. CDR3 protein: CASSVGGLAEVDEQFF. Written as DNA, the CDR3 is TGTGCCAGCAGCGTGGGGGGACTAGCTGAGGTGGATGAGCAGTTCTTC.

The chain is built from TRBV7-6 and TRBJ2-1; 13 nucleotides line up with TRBD2. V was pared by 1 base and J by 5 bases, with 11 bases of the junction left unmatched. CDR1 SGHVS and CDR2 FNYEAQ come from the germline V gene. This CDR3 is 19 amino acids long. Here the CDR3 DNA reads TGTGCCAGCAGCTTAGGTTTAGGACTAGCGGGAGCATCTCACAATGAGCAGTTCTTC. It encodes CASSLGLGLAGASHNEQFF.

The V gene is TRBV10-3, the J gene TRBJ1-5; 11 positions agree with TRBD1. The CDR3 runs to 13 residues. After removal of 10 bases from V and 7 bases from J, the junction contained 6 bases not matched to a gene. CDR1 is ENHRY and CDR2 is SYGVKD in the germline V gene. The CDR3 here is CASKGTGGQPQHF. The CDR3 nucleotides are TGTGCCAGCAAAGGGACAGGGGGGCAGCCCCAGCATTTT.

The rearrangement links TRBV19 to TRBJ1-2; possible D gene TRBD1, 5 bases. Trimming took 7 bases from V and 5 from J, leaving 11 bases between them. CDR1 is LNHDA and CDR2 is SQIVND in the germline V gene (reference sequence). The CDR3 length is 12 residues. CDR3 region: CASNDWGYGYTF. DNA for the CDR3: TGTGCCAGTAATGACTGGGGGTATGGCTACACCTTC.

This clone has a count of ten or more. J is TRBJ1-2 and V is TRBV7-9; D is possibly TRBD1 (5 bases). Germline V gene data show CDR1 as SEHNR and CDR2 as FQNEAQ (reference sequence). This CDR3 spans 11 amino acids. V was trimmed by 5 bases and J by 7 bases, leaving 8 bases between them. The CDR3 reads CASSTRVGYTF. The CDR3, as DNA: TGTGCCAGCAGCACCAGGGTTGGCTACACCTTC.

This clone was recorded only once. The CDR3 DNA reads TGTGCCAGTAGTAAGGCGACCCTTCCCGAGCAGTACTTC. Protein sequence: CASSKATLPEQYF. The genes are TRBV19 and TRBJ2-7; D unresolved. The germline V and J ends were trimmed by 4 bases and 6 bases, with 13 bases remaining between them. Per germline, CDR1 LNHDA and CDR2 SQIVND (reference sequence). The CDR3 spans 13 residues.

The rearrangement uses TRBV11-2 and TRBJ2-3, with D possibly being TRBD2 (5 bases). CDR1 and CDR2 (germline): SGHAT, FQNNGV. The CDR3 is 15 amino acids. V was clipped by 1 base and J by 1 base, with 9 bases between them. The CDR3 DNA follows: TGTGCCAGCAGCTTAGGCGGTAGCGGCACAGATACGCAGTATTTT. It encodes CASSLGGSGTDTQYF.

This sequence joins TRBV9 and TRBJ2-7; maybe TRBD1 (6 bases). Trimming stripped 3 bases from V and 5 bases from J, with 12 bases between. This CDR3 has 13 residues. CDR1 and CDR2 from the germline V gene are SGDLS and YYNGEE. CDR3 residues: CASSAAGVDEQYF. The CDR3 region has the DNA TGTGCCAGCAGCGCCGCAGGGGTGGACGAGCAGTACTTC. Supplemented by reference TRBV9 and TRBJ2-7, the full variable domain reads DSGVTQTPKHLITATGQRVTLRCSPRSGDLSVYWYQQSLDQGLQFLIQYYNGEERAKGNILERFSAQQFPDLHSELNLSSLELGDSALYFCASSAAGVDEQYFGPGTRLTVT.

This chain's CDR3 is CASSFSATSTDTQYF. The CDR3 region has the DNA TGTGCCAGCAGTTTCTCCGCGACTAGCACAGATACGCAGTATTTT. V is TRBV6-4 and J is TRBJ2-3; no firm D call. The V end lost 5 bases, the J end lost 0 bases, and 12 bases lay between the germline ends. Germline values: CDR1 MRHNA, CDR2 SNTAGT. The CDR3 extends over 15 amino acids.

The J gene is TRBJ2-7, the V gene TRBV28; TRBD2 aligns across 7 bases. The CDR3 extends over 15 amino acids. V was pared by 7 bases and J by 3 bases, with 12 bases of the junction left unmatched. Germline lookup yields CDR1 MDHEN and CDR2 SYDVKM. In DNA, the CDR3 is TGTGCCAGCACAAGGCCTAGCGGACTTCGCTACGAGCAGTACTTC. Translated, it gives CASTRPSGLRYEQYF.

The rearrangement joins TRBV14 to TRBJ1-2, with no clear D. V lost 3 bases and J lost 2, with 4 bases in between. This CDR3 contains 12 residues. In germline, CDR1 is SGHDN, CDR2 FVKESK. The CDR3 DNA follows: TGTGCCAGCAGCCAGCAGAACTATGGCTACACCTTC. It specifies CASSQQNYGYTF.